This entry concerns a single T cell receptor (beta chain). Its antigen is still unknown. This sample is part of a study of OX40 agonist ivuxolimab in advanced cancers. Study findings and constraints: Among expanded peripheral T cells, antigen specificity went undetermined.

TCRdb keeps only in-frame clones here, not all; method: immunoSEQ multiplex PCR. The sample records about 22,000 clones, roughly 80% being singletons. This clonotype originated in an adult with an advanced solid tumor such as melanoma, head and neck, liver or kidney cancer. Sample: CD4+ or CD8+ T cells sorted from blood, taken in a trial of the OX40 agonist ivuxolimab.

This chain's CDR3 is CASSVRGIDTDTQYF. CDR3 nucleotides: TGTGCCAGCAGCGTAAGGGGAATTGACACAGATACGCAGTATTTT. The V and J genes are TRBV9 and TRBJ2-3, with D possibly matching TRBD1 (5 bases). CDR1 is SGDLS and CDR2 is YYNGEE in the germline V gene. Trimming shortened V by 1 base and J by 2 bases, and 11 bases separated the two germline ends. The length of the CDR3 is 15 residues.